The 5 T cell receptor beta chains given below trace back to one sample, sequenced in a study of cytomegalovirus exposure and HLA in healthy donors. The assay was immunoSEQ multiplex PCR, and TCRdb's table has in-frame clones only and misses some. The table shows around 150,000 clones, with 70% to 90% occurring only once. The sample consisted of PBMCs. These receptors were collected from a young man in good health and CMV-seronegative.

The genes are TRBV20-1 and TRBJ2-1, with 11 bases matching TRBD2. The CDR3 is made up of 11 amino acids. CDR1 DFQATT and CDR2 SNEGSKA come from the germline V gene (reference sequence). Trimming removed 5 bases from V and 14 bases from J; junction bases left unmatched: 5. This CDR3 is CSAGSGRAEFF. The DNA of the CDR3 is TGCAGTGCTGGTAGCGGGAGGGCCGAGTTCTTC.

This rearrangement joins TRBV5-4 to TRBJ1-2; tentatively, D is TRBD1 (6 bases). CDR3 length: 14 residues. The V end was cut by 2 bases, the J end by 8 bases, with 16 bases between. Looked up from germline, CDR1 is SGHNT and CDR2 is YYREEE (reference sequence). CDR3 in DNA: TGTGCCAGCAGCTTTGGGGGCCGGCTTTGGGGCTACACCTTC. Translating gives CASSFGGRLWGYTF.

Turning to this clone: Other nucleotide sequences in the sample specify the same CDR3. The chain links TRBV29-1 to TRBJ2-7, with D maybe TRBD1 (5 bases). The CDR3 is 12 residues long. CDR1 and CDR2 (germline): SQVTM, ANQGSEA. Trimming pared 2 bases from V and 3 bases from J, leaving 8 bases between. CDR3 bases: TGCAGCGTTGAAAAGACAGACTACGAGCAGTACTTC. Its translation is CSVEKTDYEQYF.

The chain combines TRBV11-2 with TRBJ2-1, with D tentatively TRBD2 (5 bases). Deletions cut 3 bases from V and 2 bases from J, with 11 bases between. There are 15 residues in the CDR3. Germline V gene sequence: CDR1 SGHAT, CDR2 FQNNGV. This CDR3 is CASSLSSSPYNEQFF. CDR3 DNA: TGTGCCAGCAGCTTGTCTAGCAGCCCCTACAATGAGCAGTTCTTC. The entire variable domain, with the rest obtained from reference TRBV11-2 and TRBJ2-1, is as follows: EAGVAQSPRYKIIEKRQSVAFWCNPISGHATLYWYQQILGQGPKLLIQFQNNGVVDDSQLPKDRFSAERLKGVDSTLKIQPAKLEDSAVYLCASSLSSSPYNEQFFGPGTRLTVL.

This sequence joins TRBV7-8 and TRBJ1-5; 8 bases are shared with TRBD1. Germline V gene sequence: CDR1 SGHVS, CDR2 FQNEAQ. CDR3 length equals 16 residues. Unmatched junction bases numbered 10, after V lost 2 bases and J lost 7 bases. The CDR3 protein is CASSLPPGQGGQPQHF. As DNA, the CDR3 is TGTGCCAGCAGCTTACCCCCAGGACAGGGAGGACAGCCCCAGCATTTT.